A selection of T cell receptor beta chains follows, all from one sample in a study of blood T cell repertoires in COVID-19. Here immunoSEQ multiplex PCR was the method, and the copy in TCRdb shows in-frame clones only, minus some. Of about 86,000 clones in the sample, approximately 87% were seen once. Material for sequencing was peripheral blood. These receptors were obtained from a human donor in a cohort sampled during active COVID-19. CDR3s include the opening cysteine and the closing phenylalanine or tryptophan. The D gene is left open where the match is weak. Clone size appears in some rows only: once, few, many, or a class for an expanded clone.

>14|TRBV7-8|-|-|TRBJ2-3
CASSLEAGLDTQYF
>14|TRBV19|-|-|TRBJ1-1
CASSPFTGNTEAFF
>15|TRBV24-1|-|-|TRBJ2-5
CATSEVGTGSETQYF
>16|TRBV5-1|-|TRBD2|TRBJ2-2
CASSLRLAGDTGELFF
>13|TRBV18|-|-|TRBJ2-6
CASRDTGANVLTF
>14|TRBV29-1|once|TRBD2|TRBJ2-5
CSVGLQLGGETQYF
>17|TRBV27|-|-|TRBJ2-3
CASSLIRQSRGTDTQYF
>15|TRBV29-1|-|TRBD1|TRBJ1-4
CSVGAGGDYNEKLFF
>20|TRBV5-1|-|TRBD1|TRBJ1-6
CASSLGSRQGSISYNSPLHF
>15|TRBV7-3|-|-|TRBJ2-1
CASSPLGTAGNEQFF
>15|TRBV19|-|TRBD1|TRBJ1-2
CASSLRDRYDYGYTF
>18|TRBV5-1|-|TRBD2|TRBJ2-1
CASSGTGAGGPSYNEQFF
>15|TRBV6-2/TRBV6-3|-|TRBD2|TRBJ2-7
CASSPGGSGRYEQYF
>19|TRBV2|-|TRBD2|TRBJ2-3
CASRIIGLAGGPSTDTQYF
>17|TRBV9|-|-|TRBJ2-3
CASSVGATLRGTDTQYF